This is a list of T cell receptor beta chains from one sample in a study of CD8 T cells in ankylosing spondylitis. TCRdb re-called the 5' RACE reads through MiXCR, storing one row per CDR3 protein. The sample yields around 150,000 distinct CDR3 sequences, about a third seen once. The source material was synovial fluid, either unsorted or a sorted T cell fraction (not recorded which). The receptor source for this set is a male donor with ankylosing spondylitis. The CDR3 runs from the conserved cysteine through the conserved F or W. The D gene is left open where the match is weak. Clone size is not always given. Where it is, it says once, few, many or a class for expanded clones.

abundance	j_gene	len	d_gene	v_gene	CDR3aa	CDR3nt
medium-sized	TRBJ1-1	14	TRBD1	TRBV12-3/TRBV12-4	CASSLDRGHTEAFF	TGTGCCAGCAGTTTGGACAGGGGGCATACTGAAGCTTTCTTT
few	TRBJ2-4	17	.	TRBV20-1	CSARHSDRPTAKNIQYF	TGCAGTGCTAGACACTCAGACAGGCCCACAGCCAAAAACATTCAGTACTTC
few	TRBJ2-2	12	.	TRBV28	CASSEPSGELFF	TGTGCCAGCTCGGAACCATCCGGGGAGCTGTTTTTT
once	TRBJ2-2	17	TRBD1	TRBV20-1	CSARVYGGQGNTGELFF	TGCAGTGCTAGAGTGTATGGGGGACAGGGGAACACCGGGGAGCTGTTTTTT
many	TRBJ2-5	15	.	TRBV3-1	CASSQGAGRGETQYF	TGTGCCAGCAGCCAAGGCGCTGGTCGGGGGGAGACCCAGTACTTC
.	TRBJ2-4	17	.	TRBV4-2	CASSQELWTQAKNIQYF	TGTGCCAGCAGCCAAGAACTTTGGACCCAAGCCAAAAACATTCAGTACTTC
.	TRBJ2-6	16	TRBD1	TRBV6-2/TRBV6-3	CASSLTGGSGANVLTF	TGTGCCAGCAGTTTGACAGGGGGCTCTGGGGCCAACGTCCTGACTTTC
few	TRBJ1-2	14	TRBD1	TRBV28	CASSSGGQTKSYTF	TGTGCCAGCAGTAGCGGGGGACAGACGAAATCCTACACCTTC
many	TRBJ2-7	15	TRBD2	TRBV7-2	CASSIPTSGRVVQYF	TGTGCCAGCAGCATCCCGACTAGCGGGAGGGTGGTGCAGTACTTC
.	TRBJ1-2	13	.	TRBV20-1	CSATKGGDYGYTF	TGCAGTGCAACCAAGGGTGGGGACTATGGCTACACCTTC
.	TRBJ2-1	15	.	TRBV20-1	CSAPSGLQRGNEQFF	TGCAGTGCTCCCTCGGGACTGCAAAGGGGGAATGAGCAGTTCTTC
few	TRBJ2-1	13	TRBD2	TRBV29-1	CSVVGAGGDEQFF	TGCAGCGTTGTCGGTGCGGGAGGCGATGAGCAGTTCTTC
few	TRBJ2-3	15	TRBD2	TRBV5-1	CASSFLAGGPDTQYF	TGCGCCAGCAGCTTTCTCGCGGGGGGTCCAGATACGCAGTATTTT
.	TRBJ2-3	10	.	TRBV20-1	CSASKDTQYF	TGCAGTGCCTCAAAAGATACGCAGTATTTT
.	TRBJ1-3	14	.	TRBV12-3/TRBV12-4	CASSKAAGGNTIYF	TGTGCCAGCAGTAAAGCAGCAGGGGGAAACACCATATATTTT
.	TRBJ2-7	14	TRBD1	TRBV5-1	CASSSQGAGGEQYF	TGCGCCAGCAGCTCACAGGGGGCTGGAGGCGAGCAGTACTTC
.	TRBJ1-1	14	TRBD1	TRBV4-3	CASSPGQVNTEAFF	TGCGCCAGCAGTCCCGGACAGGTGAACACTGAAGCTTTCTTT
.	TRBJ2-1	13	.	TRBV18	CASSPLPRREQFF	TGTGCCAGCTCACCCCTCCCAAGGCGTGAGCAGTTCTTC
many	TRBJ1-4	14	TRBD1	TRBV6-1	CASTTGTGFEKLFF	TGTGCCAGCACCACCGGGACAGGCTTTGAAAAACTGTTTTTT
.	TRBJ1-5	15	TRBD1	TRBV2	CASSVGQGIGQPQHF	TGTGCCAGCAGTGTTGGACAGGGGATAGGGCAGCCCCAGCATTTT
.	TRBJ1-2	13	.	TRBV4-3	CASSHGQYRGYTF	TGCGCCAGCAGCCACGGACAGTACCGTGGCTACACCTTC
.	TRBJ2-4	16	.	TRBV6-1	CASSEAYAREWNIQYF	TGTGCCAGCAGTGAAGCCTACGCCAGGGAATGGAACATTCAGTACTTC
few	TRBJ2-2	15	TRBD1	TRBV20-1	CSARGPTGSTGELFF	TGCAGTGCTAGAGGTCCGACAGGGAGCACCGGGGAGCTGTTTTTT
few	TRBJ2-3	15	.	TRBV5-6	CASSSPGLYTDTQYF	TGTGCCAGCAGTTCGCCGGGACTTTACACAGATACGCAGTATTTT
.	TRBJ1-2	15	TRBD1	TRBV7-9	CASSLAGQGTYGYTF	TGTGCCAGCAGCTTAGCGGGACAGGGGACCTATGGCTACACCTTC
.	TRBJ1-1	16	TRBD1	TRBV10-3	CAISERQGGVKTEAFF	TGTGCCATCAGTGAGCGACAGGGGGGAGTGAAGACTGAAGCTTTCTTT
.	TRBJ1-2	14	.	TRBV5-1	CASSPVSANYGYTF	TGCGCCAGCAGCCCGGTCTCGGCTAACTATGGCTACACCTTC